These 31 T cell receptor beta chains originate from one sample sequenced in a study of cytomegalovirus exposure and HLA in healthy donors. Generated by immunoSEQ multiplex PCR, the TCRdb table keeps only in-frame clones and is missing some. The table lists roughly 250,000 clones, 90% of them singletons, with under 0.4% in the top ten. Material: PBMCs. The source of these receptors is a woman younger than 30 in good health and CMV-seronegative.

The gene calls are TRBV5-4 and TRBJ1-2; TRBD1 is a possible D gene (6 bases). The V end lost 4 bases, the J end lost 6 bases, and 13 bases lay between the germline ends. The CDR3 sequence is 13 residues long. Germline lookup yields CDR1 SGHNT and CDR2 YYREEE (reference sequence). The CDR3 sequence: CASSDRWENGYTF. DNA of the CDR3: TGTGCCAGCAGCGACAGGTGGGAAAATGGCTACACCTTC. Using reference TRBV5-4 and TRBJ1-2 for the parts outside the CDR3, the full variable domain is ETGVTQSPTHLIKTRGQQVTLRCSSQSGHNTVSWYQQALGQGPQFIFQYYREEENGRGNFPPRFSGLQFPNYSSELNVNALELDDSALYLCASSDRWENGYTFGSGTRLTVV.

This clone was recorded only once. This chain joins TRBV4-3 and TRBJ2-1; 9 bases match TRBD2. V lost 3 bases and J lost 3; bases outside the gene matches: 6. The CDR3 totals 16 residues. Germline values: CDR1 LGHNA, CDR2 YSLEER. CDR3 region: CASSQNSGGHYNEQFF. CDR3 in DNA: TGCGCCAGCAGCCAGAATAGCGGGGGACACTACAATGAGCAGTTCTTC.

In DNA, the CDR3 is TGTGCCAGCAGTTACTACAGGGTGGGCACCGGGGAGCTGTTTTTT. It specifies CASSYYRVGTGELFF. This sequence joins TRBV6-6 and TRBJ2-2, with D perhaps TRBD1 (6 bases). This CDR3 contains 15 residues. The germline gives CDR1 MNHNY, CDR2 SVGAGI (reference sequence). Trimming removed 1 base at V and 4 bases at J, with 10 bases between.

J is TRBJ2-7 and V is TRBV4-1; D is unclear. Germline values: CDR1 MGHRA, CDR2 YSYEKL. Deletions cut 1 base from V and 1 base from J, with 5 bases between. There are 13 residues in the CDR3. In DNA, the CDR3 is TGCGCCAGCAGCCAAGGGGCTTCCTACGAGCAGTACGTC. It is translated as CASSQGASYEQYV.

The chain is built from TRBV6-1 and TRBJ2-7, with D maybe TRBD2 (5 bases). This CDR3 comprises 17 residues. The germline V gene has CDR1 MNHNS and CDR2 SASEGT. V was pared by 2 bases and J by 3 bases, with 20 bases between. CDR3 amino acids: CASSEPLGSQNLYEQYV. The CDR3 DNA reads TGTGCCAGCAGTGAACCGCTTGGGAGTCAGAATCTCTACGAGCAGTACGTC.

This clone was observed a few times. The chain uses TRBV30 and TRBJ1-1, with D unresolved. In germline, CDR1 is GTSNPN, CDR2 SVGIG (reference sequence). Trimming removed 7 bases from V and 0 bases from J, with 6 bases in between. The CDR3 is 11 residues long. CDR3 bases: TGTGCCTACTACATGAACACTGAAGCTTTCTTT. This translates into CAYYMNTEAFF.

The table lists this clone with a count of one. This chain links TRBV5-1 with TRBJ2-7, with a tentative D call TRBD1 (5 bases). Germline-derived CDR1 and CDR2 are SGHRS and YFSETQ. V gave up 0 bases and J gave up 2 bases, with 15 bases separating them. This CDR3 comprises 16 residues. The CDR3 spells CASSLVPGKLTYEQYV. The CDR3 DNA reads TGCGCCAGCAGCTTGGTCCCAGGGAAGCTAACCTACGAGCAGTACGTC.

The V gene is TRBV6-5, the J gene TRBJ1-4; D perhaps matches TRBD1 (5 bases). This CDR3 has 13 amino acids. Germline-derived CDR1 and CDR2 are MNHEY and SVGAGI. V dropped 0 bases and J dropped 8 bases, with 7 bases sitting between them. The CDR3 sequence: CASSYSGGEKLFF. CDR3 DNA sequence: TGTGCCAGCAGTTACTCGGGGGGGGAAAAACTGTTTTTT.

The chain combines TRBV5-1 with TRBJ2-5, with D perhaps matching TRBD2 (6 bases). Trimming left V 4 bases short and J 3 bases short, with 10 bases between. There are 13 residues in the CDR3. CDR1 is SGHRS, CDR2 YFSETQ, per germline. CDR3 nucleotide sequence: TGCGCCAGCAGCCAAACGGGGGAAGAGACCCAGTACTTC. The encoded protein is CASSQTGEETQYF.

The chain joins TRBV15 to TRBJ2-1; 9 bases fit TRBD1. The CDR3 length is 17 residues. CDR1 LNHNV and CDR2 YYDKDF come from the germline V gene (reference sequence). The J segment lost 9 bases and the V segment lost 0 bases, leaving 12 bases of the junction unmatched. This CDR3 is CATSRDRSDRGTGEQFF. Here the CDR3 DNA reads TGTGCCACCAGCAGAGATCGATCGGACAGGGGAACCGGTGAGCAGTTCTTC.

This clone was observed a single time. This chain uses TRBV2 with TRBJ1-6, with 10 bases that match TRBD1. Germline trimming cut 4 bases from V and 9 bases from J; bases unmatched to any gene: 6. The CDR3 extends over 15 amino acids. CDR1 is SNHLY and CDR2 is FYNNEI in the germline V gene. The CDR3 spells CASSGRDRGGSPLHF. CDR3 DNA: TGTGCCAGCAGTGGGCGGGACAGGGGCGGTTCACCCCTCCACTTT.

In DNA form, the CDR3 reads TGCAGCGTTGACGGGAATGAGCAGTTCTTC. It encodes CSVDGNEQFF. This rearrangement joins TRBV29-1 to TRBJ2-1, with no clear D. CDR3 length equals 10 residues. Germline assignment: CDR1 SQVTM and CDR2 ANQGSEA. The V end lost 3 bases, the J end lost 7 bases, and 4 bases lay between the germline ends.

The chain recombines TRBV4-3 with TRBJ2-1; 11 bases line up with TRBD2. CDR3 length: 16 amino acids. CDR1 is LGHNA and CDR2 is YSLEER in the germline V gene. Trimming cost V 3 bases and J 2 bases; bases outside gene matches: 3. The CDR3 is CASSHTLAGAYNEQFF. DNA of the CDR3: TGCGCCAGCAGCCATACACTAGCGGGGGCCTACAATGAGCAGTTCTTC.

The J gene is TRBJ1-1, the V gene TRBV11-3; D not certain. CDR1 and CDR2 from the germline V gene are SGHNT and YENEEA. The CDR3 totals 15 residues. V gave up 2 bases and J gave up 4 bases, with 14 bases separating them. CDR3 amino acids: CASSLTPAIGTEAFF. The CDR3 DNA follows: TGTGCCAGCAGCTTAACTCCAGCGATCGGCACTGAAGCTTTCTTT. The full variable domain, completed using reference TRBV11-3 and TRBJ1-1, is EAGVVQSPRYKIIEKKQPVAFWCNPISGHNTLYWYLQNLGQGPELLIRYENEEAVDDSQLPKDRFSAERLKGVDSTLKIQPAELGDSAVYLCASSLTPAIGTEAFFGQGTRLTVV.

The V gene is TRBV5-4, the J gene TRBJ1-2; 8 bases are a match to TRBD1. V dropped 3 bases and J dropped 7; count of bases not matched to a gene: 14. Germline values: CDR1 SGHNT, CDR2 YYREEE (reference sequence). This CDR3 is 16 amino acids long. Written as DNA, the CDR3 is TGTGCCAGCAGCTCCCCCCCAGGGGGCGAAGGCCCTGGCTACACCTTC. This translates into CASSSPPGGEGPGYTF. The full variable domain, completed using reference TRBV5-4 and TRBJ1-2, is ETGVTQSPTHLIKTRGQQVTLRCSSQSGHNTVSWYQQALGQGPQFIFQYYREEENGRGNFPPRFSGLQFPNYSSELNVNALELDDSALYLCASSSPPGGEGPGYTFGSGTRLTVV.

V is TRBV7-2 and J is TRBJ1-2; perhaps TRBD1 as D (6 bases). Per germline, CDR1 SGHTA and CDR2 FQGNSA. The V gene lost 4 bases and the J gene lost 1 base, with 7 bases spanning the gap. The CDR3 has 13 amino acids. The CDR3 DNA follows: TGTGCCAGCAGCTCAGGGGATAACTATGGCTACACCTTC. Its translation: CASSSGDNYGYTF.

The chain combines TRBV28 with TRBJ2-7, with 9 bases identical to TRBD1. The germline gives CDR1 MDHEN, CDR2 SYDVKM. The V and J ends lost 6 bases and 3 bases, in that order; junction bases with no gene match: 12. There are 16 residues in the CDR3. CDR3: CASRSTAGGQGYEQYF. CDR3 in DNA: TGTGCCAGCAGGTCCACCGCTGGGGGACAGGGCTACGAGCAGTACTTC. The entire variable domain, with the rest obtained from reference TRBV28 and TRBJ2-7, is as follows: DVKVTQSSRYLVKRTGEKVFLECVQDMDHENMFWYRQDPGLGLRLIYFSYDVKMKEKGDIPEGYSVSREKKERFSLILESASTNQTSMYLCASRSTAGGQGYEQYFGPGTRLTVT.

The chain joins TRBV6-6 to TRBJ1-5; possibly TRBD1 for D (5 bases). Per the germline V gene, CDR1 is MNHNY and CDR2 is SVGAGI (reference sequence). This CDR3 is 13 amino acids long. V was shortened by 6 bases and J by 3 bases, with 9 bases between the two germline ends. CDR3 in DNA: TGTGCCAGCAGAGACAGATTCAATCAGCCCCAGCATTTT. Translated: CASRDRFNQPQHF.

V usage is TRBV7-4 and J usage is TRBJ2-1; TRBD1 aligns across 8 bases. The junction had 2 bases not matched to a gene; V was cut back by 4 bases and J by 6 bases. This CDR3 region has 13 residues. Germline CDR1 SGHVT, CDR2 SQSDAQ. CDR3 sequence reads: CASSSGQGNEQFF. CDR3 DNA sequence: TGTGCCAGCAGCTCCGGACAGGGCAATGAGCAGTTCTTC.

V gene TRBV2 combines with J gene TRBJ2-5; 7 bases fit TRBD1. CDR1 and CDR2 (germline): SNHLY, FYNNEI. Losses at the gene ends were 3 bases for V and 4 bases for J; bases not matched to a gene: 8. This CDR3 spans 15 amino acids. The CDR3 DNA is TGTGCCAGCAGTGACGCGCGACAGGGTCGAGAGACCCAGTACTTC. Translated: CASSDARQGRETQYF.

V gene TRBV29-1 combines with J gene TRBJ2-1; 9 bases map to TRBD2. The CDR3 spans 13 residues. V gave up 7 bases and J gave up 5 bases; unmatched junction bases: 6. Germline lookup yields CDR1 SQVTM and CDR2 ANQGSEA. The CDR3 DNA follows: TGCAGCGAATGGGCTAGCGGGGACAATGAGCAGTTCTTC. Translating it yields CSEWASGDNEQFF.

This chain links TRBV7-9 with TRBJ2-2, with TRBD1 matching 8 bases. This CDR3 is 15 amino acids long. CDR1 SEHNR and CDR2 FQNEAQ come from the germline V gene (reference sequence). The trim removed 5 bases at V and 4 bases at J, leaving 6 bases unmatched. This CDR3 reads CASSPRTGRTGELFF. Here the CDR3 DNA reads TGTGCCAGCAGCCCCCGGACAGGGCGCACCGGGGAGCTGTTTTTT. Full variable domain (remainder filled in from reference TRBV7-9 and TRBJ2-2): DTGVSQNPRHKITKRGQNVTFRCDPISEHNRLYWYRQTLGQGPEFLTYFQNEAQLEKSRLLSDRFSAERPKGSFSTLEIQRTEQGDSAMYLCASSPRTGRTGELFFGEGSRLTVL.

CDR3 nucleotide sequence: TGTGCCAGCACGGACAGGGAAAATGAGCAGTTCTTC. It yields the protein CASTDRENEQFF. This chain connects TRBV6-5 to TRBJ2-1; 8 bases map to TRBD1. The CDR3 totals 12 residues. In germline, CDR1 is MNHEY, CDR2 SVGAGI. The trim removed 7 bases at V and 7 bases at J, leaving 3 bases unmatched.

This rearrangement joins TRBV6-1 to TRBJ2-5; no definite D call. The CDR3 consists of 13 residues. V lost 4 bases and J 2 bases, leaving 8 bases between the germline ends. CDR1 is MNHNS, CDR2 SASEGT, per germline. For the CDR3, the DNA is TGTGCCAGCAGTGGATTCGGGCAAGAGACCCAGTACTTC. Its translation: CASSGFGQETQYF.

The CDR3 sequence is CASSSGGRDEQYV. The DNA for the CDR3 is TGTGCCAGCAGTAGCGGGGGTCGGGACGAGCAGTACGTC. The chain employs TRBV6-6 and TRBJ2-7; TRBD2 matches at 8 bases. Germline CDR1 MNHNY, CDR2 SVGAGI (reference sequence). V lost 5 bases to trimming and J lost 5 bases; unmatched junction nucleotides: 5. This CDR3 spans 13 amino acids.

The chain employs TRBV28 and TRBJ1-4; the match to TRBD1 covers 9 bases. Germline values: CDR1 MDHEN, CDR2 SYDVKM. V lost 4 bases and J lost 0; bases outside the gene matches: 12. CDR3 size: 19 residues. The CDR3 nucleotides read TGTGCCAGCAGTTCACTCTTAGGGACAGGGCTGGCAACTAATGAAAAACTGTTTTTT. Its translation: CASSSLLGTGLATNEKLFF.

This chain uses TRBV4-3 with TRBJ1-2, with a tentative D call TRBD1 (5 bases). V lost 0 bases and J lost 1, with 9 bases in between. CDR1 and CDR2 (germline): LGHNA, YSLEER. The CDR3 extends over 15 amino acids. The DNA for the CDR3 is TGCGCCAGCAGCCAAGACGCAGGGTTTAACTATGGCTACACCTTC. Protein: CASSQDAGFNYGYTF.

V usage is TRBV27 and J usage is TRBJ1-2; 9 bases align to TRBD1. Germline V gene lookup returns CDR1 MNHEY and CDR2 SMNVEV (reference sequence). This CDR3 spans 14 amino acids. The J segment lost 5 bases and the V segment lost 4 bases, leaving 5 bases of the junction unmatched. Here the CDR3 DNA reads TGTGCCAGCAGTTCCTCGGGACAGGGTTATGGCTACACCTTC. This translates into CASSSSGQGYGYTF.

The chain combines TRBV11-2 with TRBJ2-7, with a weak D call TRBD1 (5 bases). Germline V gene sequence: CDR1 SGHAT, CDR2 FQNNGV. V was clipped by 1 base and J by 1 base, with 5 bases between them. CDR3 length: 13 amino acids. In DNA form, the CDR3 reads TGTGCCAGCAGCTTAGGACAGTCCTACGAGCAGTACTTC. Its translation is CASSLGQSYEQYF.

The chain couples TRBV6-5 to TRBJ1-1; TRBD1 matches at 7 bases. Trimming cost V 0 bases and J 2 bases; bases outside gene matches: 6. The CDR3 spans 16 residues. Germline V gene data show CDR1 as MNHEY and CDR2 as SVGAGI. The CDR3 protein is CASSYSTGERNTEAFF. CDR3 bases: TGTGCCAGCAGTTACTCCACAGGGGAGAGAAACACTGAAGCTTTCTTT.

The chain couples TRBV7-9 to TRBJ2-2; maybe TRBD2 (6 bases). V was cut by 5 bases and J by 0 bases, with 22 bases left in between. Germline V gene sequence: CDR1 SEHNR, CDR2 FQNEAQ (reference sequence). This CDR3 contains 19 residues. The CDR3 DNA reads as TGTGCCAGCAGCCCCACTTCTACGGGGGTCAATGCGAACACCGGGGAGCTGTTTTTT. It codes for CASSPTSTGVNANTGELFF.